The following is a T cell receptor (beta chain) sequence with its context. Measured with immunoSEQ multiplex PCR; TCRdb has only the in-frame clones, and not every one. This table holds about 140,000 clones, about 90% found once. These data belong to a study of blood T cell repertoires in COVID-19. For the study at large: Samples representing acute and convalescent COVID-19 were sourced from the United States, Italy and Spain.

Germline V CDR1 and CDR2: SGHKS, YYEKEE (reference sequence). The CDR3 has 14 residues. Between the trimmed V and J ends, which lost 4 bases and 4 bases, there was a span of 14 bases. V usage is TRBV5-5 and J usage is TRBJ1-2; no clear D. This sequence originates from a man between 50 and 59 years old with active or convalescent COVID-19. Specimen: peripheral blood. Here the CDR3 reads CASSPQIGVYGYTF. In DNA form, the CDR3 reads TGTGCCAGCAGCCCACAGATTGGTGTCTATGGCTACACCTTC.